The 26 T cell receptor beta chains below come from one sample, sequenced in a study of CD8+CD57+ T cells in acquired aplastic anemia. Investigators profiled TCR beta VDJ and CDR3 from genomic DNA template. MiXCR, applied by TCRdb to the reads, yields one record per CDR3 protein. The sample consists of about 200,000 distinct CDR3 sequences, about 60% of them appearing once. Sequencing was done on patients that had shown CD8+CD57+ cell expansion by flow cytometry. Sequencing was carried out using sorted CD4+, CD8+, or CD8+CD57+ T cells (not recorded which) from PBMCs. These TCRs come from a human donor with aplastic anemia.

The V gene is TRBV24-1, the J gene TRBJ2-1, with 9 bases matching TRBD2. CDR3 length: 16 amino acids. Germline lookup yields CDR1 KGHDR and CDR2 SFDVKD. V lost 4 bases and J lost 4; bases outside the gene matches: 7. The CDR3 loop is CATSDITSGRYNEQFF. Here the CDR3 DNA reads TGTGCCACCAGTGACATTACCAGCGGGAGGTACAATGAGCAGTTCTTC.

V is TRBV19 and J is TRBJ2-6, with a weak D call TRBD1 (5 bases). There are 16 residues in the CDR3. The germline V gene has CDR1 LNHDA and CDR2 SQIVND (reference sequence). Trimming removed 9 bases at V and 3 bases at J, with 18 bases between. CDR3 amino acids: CASKPTGSGGANVLTF. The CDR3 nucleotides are TGTGCCAGCAAACCAACAGGATCTGGTGGGGCCAACGTCCTGACTTTC.

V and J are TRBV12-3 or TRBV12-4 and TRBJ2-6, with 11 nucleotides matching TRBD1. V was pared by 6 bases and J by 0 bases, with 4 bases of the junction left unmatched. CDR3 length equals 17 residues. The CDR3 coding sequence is TGTGCCAGCAGCCTCGGGACAGGGGGCTCTGGGGCCAACGTCCTGACTTTC. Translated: CASSLGTGGSGANVLTF.

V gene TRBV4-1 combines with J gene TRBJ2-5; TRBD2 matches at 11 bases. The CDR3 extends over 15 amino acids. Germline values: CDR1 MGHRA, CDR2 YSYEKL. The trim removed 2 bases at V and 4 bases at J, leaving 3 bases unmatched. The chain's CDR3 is CASSQSGLAGETQYF. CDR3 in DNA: TGCGCCAGCAGCCAATCCGGACTAGCGGGAGAGACCCAGTACTTC.

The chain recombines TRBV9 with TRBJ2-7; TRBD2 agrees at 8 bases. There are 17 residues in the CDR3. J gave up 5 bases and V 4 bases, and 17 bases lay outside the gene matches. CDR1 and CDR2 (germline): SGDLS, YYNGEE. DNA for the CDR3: TGTGCCAGCAGCCCCCGAATGTGGACGGGGGGGGCCCACGAGCAGTACTTC. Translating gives CASSPRMWTGGAHEQYF.

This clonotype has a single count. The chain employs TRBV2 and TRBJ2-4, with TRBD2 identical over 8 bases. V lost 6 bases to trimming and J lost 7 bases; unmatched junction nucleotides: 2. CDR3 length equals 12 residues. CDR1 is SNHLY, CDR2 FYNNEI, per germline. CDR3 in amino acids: CASRGLANIQYF. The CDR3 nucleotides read TGTGCCAGCAGAGGACTAGCCAACATTCAGTACTTC. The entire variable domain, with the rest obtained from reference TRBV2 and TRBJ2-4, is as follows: EPEVTQTPSHQVTQMGQEVILRCVPISNHLYFYWYRQILGQKVEFLVSFYNNEISEKSEIFDDQFSVERPDGSNFTLKIRSTKLEDSAMYFCASRGLANIQYFGAGTRLSVL.

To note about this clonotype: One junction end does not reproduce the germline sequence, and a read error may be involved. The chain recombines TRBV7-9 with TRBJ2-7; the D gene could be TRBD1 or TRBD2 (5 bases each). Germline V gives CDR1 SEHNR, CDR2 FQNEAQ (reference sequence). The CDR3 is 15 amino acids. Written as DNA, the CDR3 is TGTGCCAGCAGCGTAGCAGGGACGGCTAATGACGAGCAGTACTTC. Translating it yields CASSVAGTANDEQYF.

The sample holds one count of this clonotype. CDR3: CSGDGDSYEQYF. CDR3 in DNA: TGCAGTGGGGATGGGGATTCCTACGAGCAGTACTTC. The chain combines TRBV20-1 with TRBJ2-7; D call uncertain. The CDR3 runs 12 residues. The V end lost 7 bases, the J end lost 1 base, and 11 bases lay between the germline ends. Per germline, CDR1 DFQATT and CDR2 SNEGSKA (reference sequence).

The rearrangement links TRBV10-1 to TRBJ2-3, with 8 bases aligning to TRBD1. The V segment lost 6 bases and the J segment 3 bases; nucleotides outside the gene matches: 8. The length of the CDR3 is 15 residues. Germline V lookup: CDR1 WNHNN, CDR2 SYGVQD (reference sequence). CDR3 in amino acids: CASRSGGGRTDTQYF. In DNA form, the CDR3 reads TGCGCCAGCAGGTCAGGGGGCGGGCGGACAGATACGCAGTATTTT.

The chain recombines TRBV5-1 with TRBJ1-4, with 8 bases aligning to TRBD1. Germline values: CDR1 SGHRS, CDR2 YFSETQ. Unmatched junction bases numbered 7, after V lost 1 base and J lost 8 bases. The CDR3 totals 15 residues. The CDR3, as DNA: TGCGCCAGCAGCTTGTGGGACAGGTCAGGCGAAAAACTGTTTTTT. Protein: CASSLWDRSGEKLFF.

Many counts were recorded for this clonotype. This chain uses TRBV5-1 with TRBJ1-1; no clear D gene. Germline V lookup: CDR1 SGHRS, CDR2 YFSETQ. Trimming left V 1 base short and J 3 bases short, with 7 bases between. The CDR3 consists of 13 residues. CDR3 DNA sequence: TGCGCCAGCAGCTTGTATGGTTACACTGAAGCTTTCTTT. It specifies CASSLYGYTEAFF.

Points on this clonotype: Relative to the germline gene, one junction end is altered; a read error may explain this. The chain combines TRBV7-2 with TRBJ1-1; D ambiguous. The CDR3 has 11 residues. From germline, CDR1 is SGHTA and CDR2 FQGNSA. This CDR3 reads CASKRNSEAFF. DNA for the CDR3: TGTGCCAGCAAGAGGAACTCTGAAGCTTTCTTT.

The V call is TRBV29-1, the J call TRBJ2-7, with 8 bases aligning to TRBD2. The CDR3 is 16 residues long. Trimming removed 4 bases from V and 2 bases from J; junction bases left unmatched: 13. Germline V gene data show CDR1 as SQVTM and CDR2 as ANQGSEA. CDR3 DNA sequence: TGCAGCGTTGCCCACCTCAGTAGCGGGACCGCCTACGAGCAGTACTTC. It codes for CSVAHLSSGTAYEQYF.

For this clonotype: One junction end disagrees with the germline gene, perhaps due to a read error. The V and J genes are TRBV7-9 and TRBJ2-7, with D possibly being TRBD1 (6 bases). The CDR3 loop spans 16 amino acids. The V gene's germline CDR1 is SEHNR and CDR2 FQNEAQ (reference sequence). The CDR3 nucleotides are TGCGCCAGCAGCCAAGATACTGCAGGGGTTCTCTTCGAGCAGTACTTC. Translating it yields CASSQDTAGVLFEQYF.

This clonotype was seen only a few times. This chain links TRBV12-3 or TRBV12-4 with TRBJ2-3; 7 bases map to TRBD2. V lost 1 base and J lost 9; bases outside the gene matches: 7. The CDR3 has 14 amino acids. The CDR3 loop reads CASSLGGGSETQYF. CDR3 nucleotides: TGTGCCAGCAGTTTAGGGGGCGGGAGTGAAACGCAGTATTTT.

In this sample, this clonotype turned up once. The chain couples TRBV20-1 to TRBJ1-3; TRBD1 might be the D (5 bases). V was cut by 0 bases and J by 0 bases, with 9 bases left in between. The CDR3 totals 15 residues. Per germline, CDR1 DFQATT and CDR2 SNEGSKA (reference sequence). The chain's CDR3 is CSARDTRDSGNTIYF. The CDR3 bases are TGCAGTGCTAGAGATACCAGGGACTCTGGAAACACCATATATTTT.

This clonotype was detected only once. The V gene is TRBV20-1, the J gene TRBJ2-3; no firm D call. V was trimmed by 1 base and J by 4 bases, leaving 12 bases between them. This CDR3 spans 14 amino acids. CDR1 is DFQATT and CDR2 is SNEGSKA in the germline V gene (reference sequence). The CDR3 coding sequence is TGCAGTGCTAGAGTTGGGCATCCTGCAGATACGCAGTATTTT. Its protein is CSARVGHPADTQYF.

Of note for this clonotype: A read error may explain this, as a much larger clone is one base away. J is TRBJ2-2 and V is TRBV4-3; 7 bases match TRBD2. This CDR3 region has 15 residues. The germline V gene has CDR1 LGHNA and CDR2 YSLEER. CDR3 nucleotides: TGCGCCAGCGGCCAAGAAAGCGGGGTGACCGGGGAGCTGTTTTTT. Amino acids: CASGQESGVTGELFF.

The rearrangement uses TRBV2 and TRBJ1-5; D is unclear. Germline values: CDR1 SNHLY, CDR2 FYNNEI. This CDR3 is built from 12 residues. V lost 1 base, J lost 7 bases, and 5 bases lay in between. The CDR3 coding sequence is TGTGCCAGCAGTGAAGGACGGCAGCCCCAGCATTTT. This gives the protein CASSEGRQPQHF.

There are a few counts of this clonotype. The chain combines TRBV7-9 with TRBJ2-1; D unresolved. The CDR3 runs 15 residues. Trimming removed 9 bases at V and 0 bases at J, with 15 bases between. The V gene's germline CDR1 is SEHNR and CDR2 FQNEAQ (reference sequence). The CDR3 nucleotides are TGTGCCAGTAGTATTGGCAGCAGCTCCTACAATGAGCAGTTCTTC. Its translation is CASSIGSSSYNEQFF.

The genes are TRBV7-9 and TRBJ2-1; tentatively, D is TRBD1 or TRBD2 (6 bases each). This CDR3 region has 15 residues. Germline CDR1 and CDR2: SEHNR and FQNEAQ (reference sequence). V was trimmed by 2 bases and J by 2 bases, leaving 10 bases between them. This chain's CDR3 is CASSLMEGAYNEQFF. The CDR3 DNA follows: TGTGCCAGCAGCTTAATGGAGGGGGCCTACAATGAGCAGTTCTTC. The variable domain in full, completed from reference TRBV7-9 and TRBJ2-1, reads DTGVSQNPRHKITKRGQNVTFRCDPISEHNRLYWYRQTLGQGPEFLTYFQNEAQLEKSRLLSDRFSAERPKGSFSTLEIQRTEQGDSAMYLCASSLMEGAYNEQFFGPGTRLTVL.

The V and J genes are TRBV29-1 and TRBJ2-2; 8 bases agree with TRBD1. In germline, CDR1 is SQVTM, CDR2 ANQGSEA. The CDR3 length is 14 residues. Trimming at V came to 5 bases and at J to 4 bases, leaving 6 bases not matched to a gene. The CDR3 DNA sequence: TGCAGCGTTAATCAGGGGGCGGTCACCGGGGAGCTGTTTTTT. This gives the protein CSVNQGAVTGELFF.

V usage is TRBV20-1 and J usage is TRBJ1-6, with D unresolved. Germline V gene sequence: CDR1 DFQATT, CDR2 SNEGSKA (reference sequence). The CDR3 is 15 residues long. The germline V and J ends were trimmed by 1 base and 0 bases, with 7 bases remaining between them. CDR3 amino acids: CSARVQLSYNSPLHF. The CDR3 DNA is TGCAGTGCTAGAGTTCAGCTCTCCTATAATTCACCCCTCCACTTT.

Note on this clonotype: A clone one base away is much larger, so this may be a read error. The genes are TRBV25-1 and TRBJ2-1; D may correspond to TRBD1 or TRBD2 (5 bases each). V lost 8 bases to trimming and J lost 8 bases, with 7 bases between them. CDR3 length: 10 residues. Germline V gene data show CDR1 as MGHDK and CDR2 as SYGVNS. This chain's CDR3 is CASGDDEQFF. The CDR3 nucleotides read TGTGCCAGCGGGGACGATGAGCAGTTCTTC.

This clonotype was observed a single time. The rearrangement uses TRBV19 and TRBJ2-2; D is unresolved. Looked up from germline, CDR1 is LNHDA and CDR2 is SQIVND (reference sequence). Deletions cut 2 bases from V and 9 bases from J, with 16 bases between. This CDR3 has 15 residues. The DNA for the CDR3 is TGTGCCAGTAGTATAACCCATCGTTCAGTGAGGGAGCTGTTTTTT. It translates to CASSITHRSVRELFF.

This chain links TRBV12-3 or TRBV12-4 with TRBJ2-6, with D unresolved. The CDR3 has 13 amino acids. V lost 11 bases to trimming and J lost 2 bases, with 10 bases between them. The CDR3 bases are TGTGCCCGCTCCGTGGCTGGGGCCAACGTCCTGACTTTC. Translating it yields CARSVAGANVLTF.